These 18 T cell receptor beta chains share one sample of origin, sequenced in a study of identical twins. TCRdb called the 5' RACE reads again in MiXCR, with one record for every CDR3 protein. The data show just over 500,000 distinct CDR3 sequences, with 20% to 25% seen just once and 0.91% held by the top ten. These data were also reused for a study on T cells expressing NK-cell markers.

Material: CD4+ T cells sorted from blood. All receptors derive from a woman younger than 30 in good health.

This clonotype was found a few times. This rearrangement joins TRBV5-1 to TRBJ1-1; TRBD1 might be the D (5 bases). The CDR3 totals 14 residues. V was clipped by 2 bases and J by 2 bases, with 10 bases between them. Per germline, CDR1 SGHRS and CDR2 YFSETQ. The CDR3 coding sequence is TGCGCCAGCAGCTTTGGACACTCCAACACTGAAGCTTTCTTT. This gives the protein CASSFGHSNTEAFF.

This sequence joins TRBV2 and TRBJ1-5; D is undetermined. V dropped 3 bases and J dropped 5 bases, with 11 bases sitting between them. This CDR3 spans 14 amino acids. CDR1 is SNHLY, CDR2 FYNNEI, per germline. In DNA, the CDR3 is TGTGCCAGCAGTGACCAGGCTGGGGATCAGCCCCAGCATTTT. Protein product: CASSDQAGDQPQHF.

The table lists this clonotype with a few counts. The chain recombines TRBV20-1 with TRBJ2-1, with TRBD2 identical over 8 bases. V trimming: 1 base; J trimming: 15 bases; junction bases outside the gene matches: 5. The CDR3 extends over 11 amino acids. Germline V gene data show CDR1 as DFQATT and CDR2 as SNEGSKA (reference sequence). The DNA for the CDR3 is TGCAGTGCTAGAGGAGGGAGCGGGGGGTTCTTC. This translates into CSARGGSGGFF.

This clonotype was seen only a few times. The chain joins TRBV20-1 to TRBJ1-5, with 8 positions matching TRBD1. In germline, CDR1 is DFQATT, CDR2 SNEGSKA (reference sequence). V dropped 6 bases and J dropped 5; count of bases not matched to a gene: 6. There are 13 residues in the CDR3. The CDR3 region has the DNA TGCAGTGCCAGACAGGGGATTGATCAGCCCCAGCATTTT. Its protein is CSARQGIDQPQHF.

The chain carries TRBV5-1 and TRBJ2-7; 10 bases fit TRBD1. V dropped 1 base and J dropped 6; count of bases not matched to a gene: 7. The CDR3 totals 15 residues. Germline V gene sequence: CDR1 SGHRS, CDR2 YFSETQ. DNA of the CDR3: TGCGCCAGCAGCTTGTTGGGACAGGGGCAAGGCGAGCAGTACTTC. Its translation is CASSLLGQGQGEQYF.

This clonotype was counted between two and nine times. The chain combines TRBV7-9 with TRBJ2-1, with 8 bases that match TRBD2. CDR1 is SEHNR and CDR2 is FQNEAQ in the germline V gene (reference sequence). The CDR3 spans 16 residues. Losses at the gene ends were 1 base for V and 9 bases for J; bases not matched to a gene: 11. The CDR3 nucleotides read TGTGCCAGCAGCTTAGATCGCGCGGGAGGTTTCAGTGAGCAGTTCTTC. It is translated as CASSLDRAGGFSEQFF.

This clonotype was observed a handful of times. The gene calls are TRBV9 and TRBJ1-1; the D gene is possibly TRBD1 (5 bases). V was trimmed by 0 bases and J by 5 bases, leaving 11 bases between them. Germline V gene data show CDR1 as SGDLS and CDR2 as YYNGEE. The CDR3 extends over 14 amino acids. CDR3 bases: TGTGCCAGCAGCGTAGAGATGAGGGGAACTGAAGCTTTCTTT. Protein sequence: CASSVEMRGTEAFF.

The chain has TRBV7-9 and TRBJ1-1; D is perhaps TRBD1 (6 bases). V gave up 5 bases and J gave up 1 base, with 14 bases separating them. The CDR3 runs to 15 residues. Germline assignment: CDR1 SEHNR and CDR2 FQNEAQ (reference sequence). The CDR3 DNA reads TGTGCCAGCAGCCTGAGGGAGGGGGAGAACACTGAAGCTTTCTTT. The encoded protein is CASSLREGENTEAFF.

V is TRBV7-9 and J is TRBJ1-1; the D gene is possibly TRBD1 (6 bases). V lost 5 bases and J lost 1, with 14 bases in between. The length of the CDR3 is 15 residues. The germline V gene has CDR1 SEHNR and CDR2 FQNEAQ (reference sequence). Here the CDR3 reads CASSVPQGRNTEAFF. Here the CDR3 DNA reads TGTGCCAGCAGCGTACCACAGGGAAGGAACACTGAAGCTTTCTTT.

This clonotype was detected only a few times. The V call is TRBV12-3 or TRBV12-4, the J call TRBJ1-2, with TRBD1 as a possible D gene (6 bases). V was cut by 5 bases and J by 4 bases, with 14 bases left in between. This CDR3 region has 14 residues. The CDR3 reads CASSLGGPPYGYTF. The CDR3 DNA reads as TGTGCCAGCAGTCTCGGGGGGCCCCCCTATGGCTACACCTTC.

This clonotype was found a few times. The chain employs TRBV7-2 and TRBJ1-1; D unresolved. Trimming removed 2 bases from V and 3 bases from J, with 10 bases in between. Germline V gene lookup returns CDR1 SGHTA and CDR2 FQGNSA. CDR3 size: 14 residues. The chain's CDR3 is CASSLTRQDTEAFF. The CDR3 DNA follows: TGTGCCAGCAGCTTAACTCGGCAGGACACTGAAGCTTTCTTT.

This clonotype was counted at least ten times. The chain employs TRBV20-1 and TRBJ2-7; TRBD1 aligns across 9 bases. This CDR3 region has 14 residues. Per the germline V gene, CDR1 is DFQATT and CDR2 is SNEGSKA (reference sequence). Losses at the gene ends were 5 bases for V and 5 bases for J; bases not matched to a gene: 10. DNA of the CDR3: TGCAGTGCTGGGACAGGGCTTTCGGAGGACGAGCAGTACTTC. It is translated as CSAGTGLSEDEQYF.

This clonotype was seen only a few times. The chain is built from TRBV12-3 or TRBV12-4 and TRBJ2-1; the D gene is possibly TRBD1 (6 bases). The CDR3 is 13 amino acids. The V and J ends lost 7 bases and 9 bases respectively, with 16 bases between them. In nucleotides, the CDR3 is TGTGCCAGCACCATAATACAGGGCGGTGAGCAGTTCTTC. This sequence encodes CASTIIQGGEQFF.

The CDR3 sequence is CASTPGISYNEMFF. CDR3 DNA: TGTGCCAGCACCCCGGGTATCTCCTACAATGAGATGTTCTTC. V is TRBV12-3 or TRBV12-4 and J is TRBJ2-1; no definite D call. V lost 7 bases and J 15 bases, leaving 25 bases between the germline ends. CDR3 size: 14 residues.

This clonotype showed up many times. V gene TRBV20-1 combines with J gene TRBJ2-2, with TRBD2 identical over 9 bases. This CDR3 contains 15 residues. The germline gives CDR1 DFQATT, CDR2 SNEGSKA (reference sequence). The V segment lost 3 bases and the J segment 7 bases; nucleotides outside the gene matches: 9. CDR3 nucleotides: TGCAGTGCTAGGGTTAGCGGGAGTGGCAGCGGGGAGCTGTTTTTT. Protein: CSARVSGSGSGELFF.

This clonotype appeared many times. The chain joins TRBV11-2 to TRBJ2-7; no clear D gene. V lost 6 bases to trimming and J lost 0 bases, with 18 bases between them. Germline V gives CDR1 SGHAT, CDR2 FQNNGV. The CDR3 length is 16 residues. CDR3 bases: TGTGCCAGCAGTCCCGGAGTCGGGTCGAGCTCCTACGAGCAGTACTTC. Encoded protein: CASSPGVGSSSYEQYF. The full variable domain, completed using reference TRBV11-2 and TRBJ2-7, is EAGVAQSPRYKIIEKRQSVAFWCNPISGHATLYWYQQILGQGPKLLIQFQNNGVVDDSQLPKDRFSAERLKGVDSTLKIQPAKLEDSAVYLCASSPGVGSSSYEQYFGPGTRLTVT.

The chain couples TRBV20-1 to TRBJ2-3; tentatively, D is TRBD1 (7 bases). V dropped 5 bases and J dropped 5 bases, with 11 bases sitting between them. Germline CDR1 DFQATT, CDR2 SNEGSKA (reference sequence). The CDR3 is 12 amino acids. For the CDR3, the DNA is TGCAGTGCTGCCCAGGGGGGAGATACGCAGTATTTT. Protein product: CSAAQGGDTQYF.

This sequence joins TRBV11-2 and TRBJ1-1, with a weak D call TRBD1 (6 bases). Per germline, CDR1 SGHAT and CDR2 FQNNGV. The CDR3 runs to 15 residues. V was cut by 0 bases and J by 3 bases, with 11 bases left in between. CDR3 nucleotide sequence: TGTGCCAGCAGCTTAGATTACAGGGACTACACTGAAGCTTTCTTT. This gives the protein CASSLDYRDYTEAFF.